The subject of this entry is one TCR beta chain. Its target is unknown. This sample stems from a study of CD8 T cells in Susac syndrome. Germline V CDR1 and CDR2: MNHEY, SVGEGT. The CDR3 has 15 residues. Germline trimming cut 8 bases from V and 2 bases from J; bases unmatched to any gene: 7. RNA in amounts of about 0.45 to 1 ug was reverse transcribed with random hexamers. TCRdb re-analysed the immunoSEQ multiplex PCR reads in MiXCR, keeping a single row per CDR3 protein. This table holds about 200,000 distinct CDR3 sequences, approximately 93% found once. Study-level points and caveats: As the study acknowledged, the number of individuals who were part of its TCR sequencing and HLA analysis was relatively small.

Source material: CD4+ T cells from PBMCs. This chain links TRBV6-2 or TRBV6-3 with TRBJ2-5, with 11 bases lining up with TRBD2. The receptor was derived from a human donor in good health. The CDR3 region is CASRGLADTQETQYF. DNA for the CDR3: TGTGCCAGCCGGGGACTAGCGGATACACAAGAGACCCAGTACTTC.